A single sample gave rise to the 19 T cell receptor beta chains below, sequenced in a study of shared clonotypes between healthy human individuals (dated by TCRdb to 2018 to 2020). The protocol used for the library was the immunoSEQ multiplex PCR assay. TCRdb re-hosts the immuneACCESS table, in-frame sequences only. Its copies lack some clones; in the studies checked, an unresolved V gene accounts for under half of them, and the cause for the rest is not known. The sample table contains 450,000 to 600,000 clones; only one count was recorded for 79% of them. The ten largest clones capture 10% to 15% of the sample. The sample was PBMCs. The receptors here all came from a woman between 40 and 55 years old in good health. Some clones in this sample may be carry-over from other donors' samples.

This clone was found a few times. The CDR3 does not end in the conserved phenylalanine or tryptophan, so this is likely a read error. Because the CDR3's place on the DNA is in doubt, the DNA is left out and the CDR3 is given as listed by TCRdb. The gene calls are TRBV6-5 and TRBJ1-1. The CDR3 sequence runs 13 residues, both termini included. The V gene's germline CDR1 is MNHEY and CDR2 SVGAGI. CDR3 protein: CASSYELSGPRHI.

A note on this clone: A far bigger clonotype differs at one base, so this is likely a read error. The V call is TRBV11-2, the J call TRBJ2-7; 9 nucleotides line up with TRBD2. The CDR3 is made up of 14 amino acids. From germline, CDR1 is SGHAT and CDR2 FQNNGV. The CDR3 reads CASSLPGTSYERYF. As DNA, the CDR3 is TGTGCCAGCAGCTTACCCGGGACTAGCTACGAGCGGTACTTC.

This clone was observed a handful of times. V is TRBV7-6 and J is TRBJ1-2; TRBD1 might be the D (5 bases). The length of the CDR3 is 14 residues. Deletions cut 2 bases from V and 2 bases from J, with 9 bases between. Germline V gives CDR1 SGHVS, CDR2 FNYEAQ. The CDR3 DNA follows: TGTGCCAGCAGCTTACAGGGATCGAACTATGGCTACACCTTC. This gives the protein CASSLQGSNYGYTF.

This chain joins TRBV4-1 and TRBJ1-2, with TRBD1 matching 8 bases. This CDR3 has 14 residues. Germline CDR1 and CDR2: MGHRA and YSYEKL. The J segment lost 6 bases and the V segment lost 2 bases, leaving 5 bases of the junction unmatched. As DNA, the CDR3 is TGCGCCAGCAGCCAAAACAGGGGGTCGGATGGCTACACCTTC. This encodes CASSQNRGSDGYTF.

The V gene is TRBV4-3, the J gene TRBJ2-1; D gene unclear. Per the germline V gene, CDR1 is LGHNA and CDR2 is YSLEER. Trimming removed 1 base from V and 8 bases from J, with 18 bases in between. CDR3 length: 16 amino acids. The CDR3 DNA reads TGCGCCAGCAGCCAAGTGGGCGGAACTCCTACCCATGAGCAGTTCTTC. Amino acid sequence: CASSQVGGTPTHEQFF.

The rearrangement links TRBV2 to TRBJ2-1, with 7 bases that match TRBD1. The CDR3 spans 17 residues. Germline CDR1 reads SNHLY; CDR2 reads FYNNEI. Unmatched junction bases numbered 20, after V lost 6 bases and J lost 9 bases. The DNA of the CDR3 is TGTGCCAGCAGCCCCCCGCGGCTAGGGGGCATGTCAAGTGAGCAGTTCTTC. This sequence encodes CASSPPRLGGMSSEQFF.

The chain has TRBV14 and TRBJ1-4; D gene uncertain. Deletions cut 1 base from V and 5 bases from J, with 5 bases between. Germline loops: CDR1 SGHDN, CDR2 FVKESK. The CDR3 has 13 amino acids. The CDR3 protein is CASSQVPNEKLFF. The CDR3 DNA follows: TGTGCCAGCAGCCAAGTCCCCAATGAAAAACTGTTTTTT.

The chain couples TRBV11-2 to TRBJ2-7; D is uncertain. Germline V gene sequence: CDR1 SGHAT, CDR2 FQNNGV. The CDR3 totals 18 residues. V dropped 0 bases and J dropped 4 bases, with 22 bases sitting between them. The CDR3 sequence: CASSLDLAGTLGAYEQYF. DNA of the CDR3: TGTGCCAGCAGCTTAGATCTGGCAGGTACCCTCGGTGCGTACGAGCAGTACTTC.

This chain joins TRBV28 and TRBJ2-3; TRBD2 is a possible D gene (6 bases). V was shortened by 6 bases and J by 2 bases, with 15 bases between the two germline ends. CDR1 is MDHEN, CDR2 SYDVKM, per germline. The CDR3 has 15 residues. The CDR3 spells CASSPVAASTDTQYF. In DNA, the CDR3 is TGTGCCAGCAGCCCCGTAGCGGCATCCACAGATACGCAGTATTTT.

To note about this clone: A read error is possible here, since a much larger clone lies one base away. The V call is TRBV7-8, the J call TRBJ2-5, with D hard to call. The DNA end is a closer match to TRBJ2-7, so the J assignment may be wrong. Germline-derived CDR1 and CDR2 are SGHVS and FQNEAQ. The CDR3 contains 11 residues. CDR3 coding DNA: TGTGCCAGCAGGGACTCCTACGAGCAGTACTTC. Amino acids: CASRDSYEQYF.

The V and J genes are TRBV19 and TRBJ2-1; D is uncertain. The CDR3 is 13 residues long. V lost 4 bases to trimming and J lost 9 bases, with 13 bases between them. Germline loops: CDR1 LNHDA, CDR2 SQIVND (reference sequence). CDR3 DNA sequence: TGTGCCAGTAGTACCTGGGCGAGAGGTGAGCAGTTCTTC. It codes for CASSTWARGEQFF. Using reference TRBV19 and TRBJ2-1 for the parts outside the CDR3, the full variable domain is DGGITQSPKYLFRKEGQNVTLSCEQNLNHDAMYWYRQDPGQGLRLIYYSQIVNDFQKGDIAEGYSVSREKKESFPLTVTSAQKNPTAFYLCASSTWARGEQFFGPGTRLTVL.

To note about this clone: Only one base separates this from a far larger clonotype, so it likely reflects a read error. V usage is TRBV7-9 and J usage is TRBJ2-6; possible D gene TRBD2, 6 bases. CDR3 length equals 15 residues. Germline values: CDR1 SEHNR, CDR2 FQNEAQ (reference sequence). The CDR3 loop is CANSNRDLGANVLTF. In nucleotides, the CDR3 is TGTGCCAACAGCAACCGGGACTTGGGGGCCAACGTCCTGACTTTC. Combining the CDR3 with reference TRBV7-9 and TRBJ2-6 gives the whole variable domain DTGVSQNPRHKITKRGQNVTFRCDPISEHNRLYWYRQTLGQGPEFLTYFQNEAQLEKSRLLSDRFSAERPKGSFSTLEIQRTEQGDSAMYLCANSNRDLGANVLTFGAGSRLTVL.

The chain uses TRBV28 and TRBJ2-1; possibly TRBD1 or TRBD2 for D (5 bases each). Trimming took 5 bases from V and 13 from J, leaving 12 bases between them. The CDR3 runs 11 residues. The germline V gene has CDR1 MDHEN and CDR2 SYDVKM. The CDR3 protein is CASSLYRTQFF. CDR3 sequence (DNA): TGTGCCAGCAGTCTTTACAGGACTCAGTTCTTC.

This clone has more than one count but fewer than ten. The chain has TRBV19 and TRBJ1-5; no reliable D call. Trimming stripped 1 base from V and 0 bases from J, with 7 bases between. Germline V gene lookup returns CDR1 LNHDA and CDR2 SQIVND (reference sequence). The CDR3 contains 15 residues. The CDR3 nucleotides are TGTGCCAGTAGTATAGGTGGGGTTAGCAATCAGCCCCAGCATTTT. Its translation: CASSIGGVSNQPQHF.

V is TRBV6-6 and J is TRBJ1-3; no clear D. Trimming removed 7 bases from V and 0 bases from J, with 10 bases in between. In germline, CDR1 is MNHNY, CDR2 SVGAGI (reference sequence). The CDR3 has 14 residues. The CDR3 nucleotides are TGTGCCAGCATCACGGGATACTCTGGAAACACCATATATTTT. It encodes CASITGYSGNTIYF.

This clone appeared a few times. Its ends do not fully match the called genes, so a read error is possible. The CDR3 region has the DNA TGTGCCAGCTCACCAGAACTAGACCTGGTCTTC. Its translation: CASSPELDLVF. The V and J genes are TRBV18 and TRBJ2-1, with TRBD2 as a possible D gene (5 bases). Germline loops: CDR1 KGHSH, CDR2 LQKENI. The CDR3 runs 11 residues.

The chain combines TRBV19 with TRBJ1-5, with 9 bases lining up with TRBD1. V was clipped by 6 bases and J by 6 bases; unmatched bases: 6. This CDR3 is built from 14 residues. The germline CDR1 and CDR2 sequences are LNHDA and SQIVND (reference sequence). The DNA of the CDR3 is TGTGCCAGTAGGACCGGGACAGGGATTCAGCCCCAGCATTTT. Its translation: CASRTGTGIQPQHF.

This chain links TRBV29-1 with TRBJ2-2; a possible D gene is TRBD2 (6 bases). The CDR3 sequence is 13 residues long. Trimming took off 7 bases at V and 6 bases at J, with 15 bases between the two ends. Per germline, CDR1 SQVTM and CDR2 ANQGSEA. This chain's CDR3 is CSGRRGAAGELFF. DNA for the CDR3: TGCAGCGGGCGGAGGGGTGCGGCCGGGGAGCTGTTTTTT.

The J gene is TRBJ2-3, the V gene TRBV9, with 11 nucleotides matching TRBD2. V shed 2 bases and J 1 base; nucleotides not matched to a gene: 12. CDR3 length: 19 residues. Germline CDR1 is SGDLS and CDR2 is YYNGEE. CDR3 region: CASSVSSGRFFQGTDTQYF. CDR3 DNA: TGTGCCAGCAGCGTCTCTAGCGGGAGGTTTTTCCAGGGCACAGATACGCAGTATTTT.